These 5 T cell receptor beta chains were sequenced from one sample in a study of cytomegalovirus exposure and HLA in healthy donors. Some clones are missing from TCRdb's copy, which holds only in-frame ones; the method was immunoSEQ multiplex PCR. The table includes some 140,000 clones, about 80% detected once. What was sequenced was PBMCs. The receptor set was obtained from a man aged 25-45 years in good health and CMV-seropositive.

The CDR3, as DNA: TGTGCCAGCAGCCCCTTCCAGGGCAGCCCAGAGACCCAGTACTTC. Amino acids: CASSPFQGSPETQYF. The chain carries TRBV7-9 and TRBJ2-5, with D possibly being TRBD1 (5 bases). Germline CDR1 SEHNR, CDR2 FQNEAQ (reference sequence). The CDR3 loop spans 15 amino acids. V dropped 5 bases and J dropped 4 bases, with 17 bases sitting between them.

As for this clone: One end of the junction varies from germline; a read error may be responsible. CDR3 nucleotide sequence: TGTGCCAGCAGTTTGGAGCGGATTGAGCAGTTCTTC. It is translated as CASSLERIEQFF. The chain links TRBV5-6 to TRBJ2-1; the D gene is possibly TRBD2 (5 bases). The CDR3 is made up of 12 amino acids. Germline lookup yields CDR1 SGHDT and CDR2 YYEEEE.

This chain links TRBV14 with TRBJ2-6; D unclear. From germline, CDR1 is SGHDN and CDR2 FVKESK. Deletions cut 1 base from V and 0 bases from J, with 10 bases between. The CDR3 runs 17 residues. CDR3 nucleotides: TGTGCCAGCAGCCAAGGTCACTCCCTCTCTGGGGCCAACGTCCTGACTTTC. This translates into CASSQGHSLSGANVLTF. Looking up the rest from reference TRBV14 and TRBJ2-6 gives the full variable domain: EAGVTQFPSHSVIEKGQTVTLRCDPISGHDNLYWYRRVMGKEIKFLLHFVKESKQDESGMPNNRFLAERTGGTYSTLKVQPAELEDSGVYFCASSQGHSLSGANVLTFGAGSRLTVL.

The chain joins TRBV4-1 to TRBJ2-2; 13 bases fit TRBD2. The CDR3 runs to 18 residues. Looked up from germline, CDR1 is MGHRA and CDR2 is YSYEKL. The V and J ends lost 3 bases and 7 bases, in that order; junction bases with no gene match: 11. Here the CDR3 DNA reads TGCGCCAGCAGCCACGAAGAACTAGCGGGAGGGCTCAGCGGGGAGCTGTTTTTT. It translates to CASSHEELAGGLSGELFF.

The rearrangement joins TRBV5-1 to TRBJ1-1; maybe TRBD1 (5 bases). Germline V lookup: CDR1 SGHRS, CDR2 YFSETQ. This CDR3 has 16 residues. V was pared by 0 bases and J by 3 bases, with 15 bases between. CDR3 region: CASSLGGRILDTEAFF. The CDR3 DNA follows: TGCGCCAGCAGCTTGGGGGGCAGGATCCTGGACACTGAAGCTTTCTTT.